This TCR beta chain was documented in a study of T cell responses to AZD1222 COVID-19 vaccine (dated by TCRdb to about 2021). Study-level background: AZD1222 recipients given second doses at about 4 weeks or at about 12 weeks were pooled, since spike-specific TCR depth and breadth were not found to differ between the two schedules. TCR sequencing was performed for some 250 trial participants, of whom about 200 were given two doses of AZD1222 and about 25 were given two doses of MenACWY control vaccine. Trial participants were enrolled by age into 18-55, 56-69 and 70-plus year subgroups, with roughly 160, 29 and 62 TCR-sequenced participants respectively.

Unmatched junction bases come to 18, with V trimmed by 10 bases and J by 5 bases. CDR1 SGHVS and CDR2 FNYEAQ are derived from the germline V gene. Counted from cysteine to phenylalanine, this CDR3 has 17 amino acids. Here the CDR3 DNA is all that survives: 51 bases in frame from base 1. Overall study outcomes, separate from this receptor: Participants were mostly white British, with more females than males. The authors suggested clonal diversity may have been underestimated. The whole spike protein was spanned by vaccine-associated CD4 TCRs, and dominant responses were seen in regions 160-218 and 743-854. After two AZD1222 doses, spike-specific TCR breadth and depth were significantly higher than at day 0 and than in MenACWY recipients. Conclusions about previously exposed vaccinees were limited because only six AZD1222 recipients were SARS-CoV-2 seropositive at baseline. Because no day 14 peak-response samples were available, the repertoires could be characterized only after the peak T cell response. The 56-69-year group was small, and its depth increase did not reach significance, likely because of low power. Nearly half of unique spike-specific TCRs reportedly recognized epitopes outside regions mutated in the B.1.351 and B.1.1.7 variants.

This specimen's time point label, interpreted: baseline before first vaccination. Vaccinee samples were obtained from the UK trials COV001 and COV002, which included a single-blind randomized controlled phase 2/3 trial of AZD1222 (ChAdOx1 nCoV-19) in healthy adults. For TCRbeta chain sequencing, PBMC samples were collected from trial participants at day 0 and at day 28 after the second dose. The CDR3 regions of human TCRbeta chains were subjected to immunosequencing. The study's processing was this. TCRs in the repertoires were compared against a reference library of SARS-CoV-2-specific TCRs that had been generated with the MIRA antigen-specificity platform. Breadth was defined as the fraction of unique TCRs that were SARS-CoV-2-associated. Depth was defined as the fraction of total T cells that were SARS-CoV-2-associated. Each spike-specific TCR was assigned to its reactive spike region and to a CD4 or CD8 class using the MIRA data. Log10-transformed breadth and depth values were compared by one-way ANOVA with Sidak's multiple comparisons tests. TCRdb retrieved this table from immuneACCESS and kept in-frame rearrangements only. Not all clones are present; in checked studies, unresolved V genes account for under half, and no reason is known for the remainder. From that table come the V and J calls and clone size; the DNA was used to work out D and trimming. The sample records roughly 120,000 clones, 87% of which are singletons. The ten biggest clones cover 1% to 1.5% of the sample.

Based on its abundance in the sample, this clone is medium-sized (0.01 to 0.1%). No antigen is known for it. It has no much larger one-base neighbor in the sample; base qualities were not kept. This TCR was recovered from an adult in good health. This chain joins TRBV7-6 to TRBJ2-3, and 10 bases in between align with TRBD1. The material sequenced was peripheral blood, taken on day 0 of AZD1222 vaccination. The sequenced DNA is TGTGCCACCAAAAAATACCGGGACAGGGGCGACCAAGATACGCAGTATTTT. This codes for CATKKYRDRGDQDTQYF.